This note documents a single T cell receptor beta chain sequence. Its antigen is unidentified. The data were taken from a study of naive CD8 T cells in extremely preterm neonates. The ends lost 2 bases at V and 5 bases at J; junction bases unmatched: 5. CDR1 is SGHTA, CDR2 FQGNSA, per germline. The CDR3 contains 15 residues. Blood donors were healthy children aged roughly 16-60 months and healthy nonsmoking adults. Per sample, roughly 17,000 to 110,000 naive CD8+ cells were sorted. Libraries were prepared by immunoSEQ multiplex PCR; TCRdb keeps only in-frame clonotypes and omits some of them. The sample holds thousands of clones, just under 97% seen once. Study-wide results and limits: Preterm neonates shared more CDR3 nucleotide sequences (approximately 2.5%) than older groups. Preterm neonates had significantly lower iChao1 richness than other age groups.

The source material was naive CD8+ T cells from blood. The receptor was derived from a human donor in good health. The chain carries TRBV7-2 and TRBJ2-1; 8 nucleotides agree with TRBD2. CDR3 residues: CASSLRAGGDNEQFF. The CDR3 region has the DNA TGTGCCAGCAGCTTAAGGGCGGGGGGCGACAATGAGCAGTTCTTC.